This entry is about one T cell receptor (beta chain). The antigen remains undetermined. V dropped 1 base and J dropped 0 bases, with 6 bases sitting between them. Germline CDR1 SGHVS, CDR2 FQNEAQ. CDR3 length: 14 amino acids. Quantitative 5'-RACE with molecular barcodes was used to make the TCR beta libraries. TCRdb used MiXCR to reprocess the 5' RACE reads, holding one entry per CDR3 protein. The sample records around 320,000 distinct CDR3 sequences, around 21% being singletons. This entry belongs to a study of CD8 T cells in ankylosing spondylitis. General study results and limits: Matched ankylosing spondylitis synovial fluid reportedly showed significant enrichment of disease-linked clones. Characteristic of ankylosing spondylitis blood, it appeared, was a TCR beta motif comprising several highly homologous variants.

The sequencing input was blood, either unsorted or a sorted T cell fraction (not recorded which). J is TRBJ1-1 and V is TRBV7-8; no clear D gene. This clonotype was sampled from a female donor with ankylosing spondylitis or in good health (not recorded which). The CDR3 DNA sequence: TGTGCCAGCAGCTTAGGGATCGTGAACACTGAAGCTTTCTTT. Translation: CASSLGIVNTEAFF.